Described below is a single TCR beta chain sequence and its context. Antigen: not known. TCRdb's table, derived via immunoSEQ multiplex PCR, lists solely in-frame clones and lacks some. Of more than 150,000 clones listed, 85% to 90% are singletons. The germline gives CDR1 SNHLY, CDR2 FYNNEI. The CDR3 loop spans 13 amino acids. V was cut by 6 bases and J by 2 bases, with 9 bases left in between. These data originate in a study of T cell responses to AZD1222 COVID-19 vaccine. About the study: Second-dose timings of about 4 or about 12 weeks were pooled. General study points: Repertoire sampling was restricted to post-peak T cell response timepoints. Reportedly, nearly half of unique spike TCRs recognized epitopes outside B.1.351/B.1.1.7 mutations. At baseline, seropositivity was found in only a handful of AZD1222 recipients.

This sample comprised peripheral blood, obtained on day 0 of AZD1222 vaccination. The clonotype originates from an adult in good health. The chain couples TRBV2 to TRBJ2-3; D possibly corresponds to TRBD1 (6 bases). DNA for the CDR3: TGTGCCAGCAGACAGGGAGCCACAGATACGCAGTATTTT. Translation gives CASRQGATDTQYF.